What follows is one T cell receptor beta chain and its context. Its antigen remains unidentified. TCR alpha and TCR beta cDNA libraries carrying sample barcodes and UMIs came from 5'RACE with constant-segment primers. MiXCR, run by TCRdb on the 5' RACE reads, gives a single entry per CDR3 protein. The sample shows hundreds of thousands of distinct CDR3 sequences, under 20% of them seen only once. This sample stems from a study of T-cell memory formation after mild COVID-19. Study-level background: There were largely donor-specific TCR clusters.

Study-level findings and limits: While clones contracting from day 15 to 85 were balanced between CD4 and CD8, later expanders leaned CD4+.

The CDR3 has 16 residues. The V gene lost 4 bases and the J gene lost 0 bases, with 11 bases spanning the gap. CDR1 SGHRS and CDR2 YFSETQ come from the germline V gene. Sequencing used PBMCs or a T cell subset sorted from them (not recorded which). The rearrangement uses TRBV5-1 and TRBJ1-6; a possible D gene is TRBD1 (5 bases). The clonotype was recovered from a young man who had mild COVID-19 (a few samples of this study predate the infection). Cell type and time point are not known. CDR3 nucleotides: TGCGCCAGCAGCAATCGGGGCAGCTCCTATAATTCACCCCTCCACTTT. Its protein product is CASSNRGSSYNSPLHF.